This T cell receptor beta chain was sequenced in a study of blood T cell repertoires in COVID-19 (dated by TCRdb to about 2020). About the investigation overall: Samples covering the acute and convalescent phases of COVID-19 were provided by collaborators in the United States, Italy and Spain. Where available, HLA class I and class II types were taken from metadata supplied by the sample provider and were not determined by assay-based typing. Sample metadata almost always included a de-identified subject ID, COVID-19 status, age in years and sex. The repertoires were released in a freely available public database intended as a resource for research on the immune response to SARS-CoV-2. Deeply sampled blood TCRbeta repertoires from subjects exposed to, actively infected with, or recovered from COVID-19 were included in the dataset. The material from the prospective study consisted of cDNA or gDNA derived from T cells, B-cell-depleted T cells, or PBMCs. Samples came from the ongoing ImmuneRACE study (first 160 participants) plus 1,254 subjects from 6 global collaborators. On the study overall, not on this receptor specifically: The amount of clinical and demographic metadata varied by source and participant and was provided uncurated.

Each collaborating institution followed its own protocols to collect whole blood in K2EDTA tubes. For TCRbeta analysis, collaborators shipped samples in one of three forms: frozen whole blood, isolated PBMCs, or DNA extracted from either of those sample types. TCRbeta CDR3 regions were amplified from genomic DNA by means of the immunoSEQ Assay, a bias-controlled multiplex PCR. From the authors' description of their analysis: Nucleated cell counts per sample were estimated from amplification of reference gene primers within the assay. Sequence reads were collapsed and filtered to measure the absolute abundance of every unique TCRbeta CDR3 rearrangement. For each sample, productive Simpson clonality was calculated as the square root of Simpson's diversity index over productive rearrangements. The source is immuneACCESS, and TCRdb retained only in-frame sequences with V and J called. Part of the clones is not carried over; for the studies checked, unresolved V genes explain less than half of this, and the remainder is unexplained. For V, J and clone size, that table is used; D and trimming come from the DNA. The sample table records about 120,000 clones; 79% of these occur just once. Roughly 4.3% of the sample belongs to the ten largest clones.

The germline V gene encodes CDR1 SGHNT and CDR2 YYREEE (reference sequence). V trim: 5 bases; J trim: 7 bases; unmatched bases: 5. The cysteine opens and the phenylalanine closes a CDR3 of 14 amino acids. Only the CDR3 DNA stays, 42 bases, in frame from base 1. A remark on this clone: What this receptor recognizes is not known. No base-level quality is on record; no much larger clone is a single base apart.

The rearranged chain carries TRBV5-4 and TRBJ1-6; TRBD1 lines up with 8 middle nucleotides. Source material: peripheral blood. The sequence derives from a woman of 80 years or more with acute or convalescent COVID-19. CDR3 protein: CASRATGENSPLHF. In nucleotides, the sequence is TGTGCCAGCAGGGCGACAGGGGAGAATTCACCCCTCCACTTT.